One TCR beta chain is described in this entry. The target antigen is unknown. The junction and the germline gene differ at one end; a read error may be behind it. Those who donated were healthy bone marrow donors. Researchers ran the PCR with 60 Vbeta and 13 Jbeta primers. Sequencing used immunoSEQ multiplex PCR; TCRdb keeps in-frame clones, though not all of them. The sample shows 120,000 to 150,000 clones, 80% to 85% of them seen only once. This entry is derived from a study of cytomegalovirus exposure and HLA in healthy donors. Per the germline V gene, CDR1 is SSHAT and CDR2 is FNYEAQ (reference sequence). This CDR3 is built from 16 residues. Overall study findings and caveats: Available immune exposure information was restricted to CMV serostatus only.

This sequence joins TRBV7-7 and TRBJ2-1; tentative D call: TRBD2 (6 bases). The sequence was obtained from a male donor in good health and CMV-seropositive. Sequencing used PBMCs. CDR3 protein: CASSLEVGRTYNEQFF. CDR3 nucleotides: TGTGCTAGCAGCTTAGAGGTAGGGAGGACTTACAATGAGCAGTTCTTC. Complete variable domain (other parts from reference TRBV7-7 and TRBJ2-1): GAGVSQSPRYKVTKRGQDVTLRCDPISSHATLYWYQQALGQGPEFLTYFNYEAQPDKSGLPSDRFSAERPEGSISTLTIQRTEQRDSAMYRCASSLEVGRTYNEQFFGPGTRLTVL.